One sample yielded the 2 T cell receptor beta chains listed below, sequenced in a study of shared clonotypes between healthy human individuals. Assay used: immunoSEQ multiplex PCR; TCRdb lists only in-frame clones, some missing. The sample shows about 680,000 clones, less than 80% of them seen only once. Sequencing used memory CD4+ T cells sorted from blood. Subset in this sample: CD45RA-negative fraction. The receptors derive from a woman aged 25 to 39 in good health.

V usage is TRBV11-2 and J usage is TRBJ1-1, with unresolved D. V lost 0 bases to trimming and J lost 9 bases, with 8 bases between them. The germline V gene has CDR1 SGHAT and CDR2 FQNNGV. The CDR3 is 12 residues long. The CDR3 sequence is CASSLDMQKAFF. DNA for the CDR3: TGTGCCAGCAGCTTAGATATGCAAAAAGCTTTCTTT.

The chain couples TRBV4-1 to TRBJ2-7; possibly TRBD1 for D (6 bases). V lost 4 bases and J lost 3, with 13 bases in between. The CDR3 sequence is 14 residues long. The germline CDR1 and CDR2 sequences are MGHRA and YSYEKL. CDR3: CASSPLGQNYEQYF. DNA for the CDR3: TGCGCCAGCAGCCCACTAGGACAGAACTACGAGCAGTACTTC.